This entry concerns a single TCR beta chain. Antigen unknown. Libraries were prepared by immunoSEQ multiplex PCR; TCRdb keeps only in-frame clonotypes and omits some of them. This table has about 4,900 clones, 85% to 90% appearing once. Germline CDR1 reads SGHRS; CDR2 reads YFSETQ. The CDR3 loop spans 16 amino acids. J lost 5 bases, V lost 3 bases, and 7 bases had no gene match. The sample comes from a study of STAT5B mutations in CD4+ large granular lymphocyte leukemia. About the study: Anti-CD4 microbead selection came after CD8+ cell depletion in cryopreserved samples.

The study's findings and limits: Top patient clones used TRBV06 genes more often: 8/27 versus 2/35 in controls.

The chain joins TRBV5-1 to TRBJ2-3; 12 positions match TRBD2. This receptor was obtained from a man aged 40-49 years with CD4+ T-cell large granular lymphocyte leukemia. Sample: PBMCs. CDR3 sequence (DNA): TGCGCCAGCAGCTCCCTAGCGGGGGGGCAGAAAGATACGCAGTATTTT. Residues: CASSSLAGGQKDTQYF.